This TCR beta chain is drawn from a study of Graves' ophthalmopathy and Graves' hyperthyroidism. Study-level findings and limits: Ophthalmopathy progression was predicted with 65% to 71% sensitivity and approximately 72% specificity.

This clonotype has ten or more counts. The antigen remains unidentified. Scientists amplified the TCR beta CDR3 regions from RNA transcripts. RT-PCR in the first round used HTBI primers; a second-round multiplex PCR followed. TCRdb re-called the multiplex PCR reads through MiXCR, storing one row per CDR3 protein. The data contain about 620,000 distinct CDR3 sequences, about a fifth of them singletons. CDR1 and CDR2 from the germline V gene are SEHNR and FQNEAQ (reference sequence). The CDR3 is 17 residues long. V was trimmed by 3 bases and J by 5 bases, leaving 20 bases between them. Calling hyperthyroidism stable required that no ophthalmopathy show up within 18 months of follow-up. New diagnoses, under 2 months' duration, and ages 18 to 65 characterized the hyperthyroidism patients.

The receptor's source is a woman aged 18-35 years with stable Graves' hyperthyroidism. Some clones in this sample may be carry-over from other donors' samples. Material: peripheral blood. The chain joins TRBV7-9 to TRBJ1-5; a possible D gene is TRBD1 (5 bases). The CDR3 DNA is TGTGCCAGCAGCTTCAGAAAGGGCGGGACGGTCGATCAGCCCCAGCATTTT. As protein: CASSFRKGGTVDQPQHF.